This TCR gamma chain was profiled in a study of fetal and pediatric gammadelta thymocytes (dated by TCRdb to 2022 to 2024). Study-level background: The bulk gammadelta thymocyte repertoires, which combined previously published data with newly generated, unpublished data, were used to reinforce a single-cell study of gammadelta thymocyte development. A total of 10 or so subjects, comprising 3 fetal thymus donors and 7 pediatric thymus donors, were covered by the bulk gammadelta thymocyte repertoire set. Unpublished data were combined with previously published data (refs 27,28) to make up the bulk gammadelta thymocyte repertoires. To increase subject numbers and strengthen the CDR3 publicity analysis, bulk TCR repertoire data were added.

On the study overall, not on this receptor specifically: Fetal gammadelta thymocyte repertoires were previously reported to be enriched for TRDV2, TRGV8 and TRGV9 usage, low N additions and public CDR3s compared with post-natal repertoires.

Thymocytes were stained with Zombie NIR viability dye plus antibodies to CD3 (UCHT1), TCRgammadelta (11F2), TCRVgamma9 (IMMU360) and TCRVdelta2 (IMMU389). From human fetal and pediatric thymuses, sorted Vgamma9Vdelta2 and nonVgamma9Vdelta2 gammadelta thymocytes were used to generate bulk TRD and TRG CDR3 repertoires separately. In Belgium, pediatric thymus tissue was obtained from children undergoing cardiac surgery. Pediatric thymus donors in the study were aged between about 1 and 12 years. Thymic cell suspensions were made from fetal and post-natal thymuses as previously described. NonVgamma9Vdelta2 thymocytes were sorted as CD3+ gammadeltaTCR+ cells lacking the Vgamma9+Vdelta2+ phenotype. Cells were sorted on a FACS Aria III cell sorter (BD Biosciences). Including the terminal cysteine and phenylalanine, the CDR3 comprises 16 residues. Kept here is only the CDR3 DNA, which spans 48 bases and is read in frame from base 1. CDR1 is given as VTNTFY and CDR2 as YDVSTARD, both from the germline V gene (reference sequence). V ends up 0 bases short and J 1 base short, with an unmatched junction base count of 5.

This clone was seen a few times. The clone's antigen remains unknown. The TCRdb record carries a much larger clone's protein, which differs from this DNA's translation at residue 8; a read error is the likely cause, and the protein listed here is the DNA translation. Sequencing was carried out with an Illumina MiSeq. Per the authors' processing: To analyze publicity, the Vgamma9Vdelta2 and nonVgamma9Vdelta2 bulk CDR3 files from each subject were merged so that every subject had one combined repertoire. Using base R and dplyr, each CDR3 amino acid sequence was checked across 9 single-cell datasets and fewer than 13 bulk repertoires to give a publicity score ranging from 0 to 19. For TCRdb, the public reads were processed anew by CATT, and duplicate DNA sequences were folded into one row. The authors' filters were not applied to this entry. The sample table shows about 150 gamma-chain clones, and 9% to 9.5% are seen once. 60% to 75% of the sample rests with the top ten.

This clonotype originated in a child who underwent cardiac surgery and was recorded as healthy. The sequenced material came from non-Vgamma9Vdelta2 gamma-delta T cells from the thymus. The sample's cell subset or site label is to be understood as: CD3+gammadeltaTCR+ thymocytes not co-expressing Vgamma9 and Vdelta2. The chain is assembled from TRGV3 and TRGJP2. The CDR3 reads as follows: CATWDRGRSSDWIKTF. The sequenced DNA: TGTGCCACCTGGGACAGGGGACGTAGTAGTGATTGGATCAAGACGTTT.